The 26 T cell receptor beta chains given below trace back to one sample, sequenced in a study of tumor T cells in aggressive B-cell lymphoma. The assay was immunoSEQ multiplex PCR, and TCRdb's table has in-frame clones only and misses some. The sample yields roughly 9,900 clones, around 85% seen once. The specimen was tumor tissue. Source of these receptors: an adult with diffuse large B cell lymphoma.

This clone is a singleton in its sample. The CDR3 sequence is CATGPGRESYNEQFF. Here the CDR3 DNA reads TGTGCTACAGGTCCCGGGCGGGAATCCTACAATGAGCAGTTCTTC. The rearrangement links TRBV7-2 to TRBJ2-1; a weak D match, TRBD2 (6 bases). CDR3 size: 15 residues. In germline, CDR1 is SGHTA, CDR2 FQGNSA. Filled out from reference TRBV7-2 and TRBJ2-1, the complete variable domain reads GAGVSQSPSNKVTEKGKDVELRCDPISGHTALYWYRQSLGQGLEFLIYFQGNSAPDKSGLPSDRFSAERTGGSVSTLTIQRTQQEDSAVYLCATGPGRESYNEQFFGPGTRLTVL.

The chain joins TRBV18 to TRBJ2-7; D call uncertain. Trimming left V 6 bases short and J 0 bases short, with 15 bases between. This CDR3 contains 15 residues. CDR1 is KGHSH and CDR2 is LQKENI in the germline V gene. The DNA of the CDR3 is TGTGCCAGCTCCCTCGTCGAGTTGAGCTCCTACGAGCAGTACTTC. Translated: CASSLVELSSYEQYF.

This chain joins TRBV4-2 and TRBJ2-5, with D possibly matching TRBD2 (5 bases). Germline values: CDR1 LGHNA, CDR2 YNFKEQ. Trimming removed 0 bases from V and 9 bases from J, with 14 bases in between. The CDR3 extends over 14 amino acids. CDR3 protein: CASSQERQLGAQYF. The CDR3 DNA is TGTGCCAGCAGCCAAGAGCGGCAGCTCGGGGCCCAGTACTTC.

The CDR3 sequence: CASSQETGYGYTF. For the CDR3, the DNA is TGCGCCAGCAGTCAGGAGACTGGCTATGGCTACACCTTC. The rearrangement joins TRBV23-1 to TRBJ1-2; unclear D gene. TRBV23-1 is flagged as an ORF with uncertain function. This CDR3 is built from 13 residues. The ends were cut back, 3 bases at V and 4 bases at J, with 9 bases in the middle.

The DNA of the CDR3 is TGTGCCAGCAGCACCGCACGGGGAGTCAACACTGAAGCTTTCTTT. Translated, it gives CASSTARGVNTEAFF. The chain recombines TRBV7-9 with TRBJ1-1; D is unresolved. The CDR3 runs to 15 residues. V lost 5 bases and J 2 bases, leaving 15 bases between the germline ends. Germline assignment: CDR1 SEHNR and CDR2 FQNEAQ (reference sequence).

This chain uses TRBV2 with TRBJ2-3, with D maybe TRBD1 (6 bases). This CDR3 has 14 residues. V was cut by 5 bases and J by 0 bases, with 9 bases left in between. CDR1 and CDR2 (germline): SNHLY, FYNNEI. CDR3 coding DNA: TGTGCCAGCAGTCGGACAGCTAGCACAGATACGCAGTATTTT. This sequence encodes CASSRTASTDTQYF.

The V and J genes are TRBV6-5 and TRBJ1-1; 7 bases align to TRBD1. This CDR3 spans 14 amino acids. Germline values: CDR1 MNHEY, CDR2 SVGAGI. V shed 2 bases and J 1 base; nucleotides not matched to a gene: 1. The CDR3 nucleotides are TGTGCCAGCAGTTACAGGGGGCCGAACACTGAAGCTTTCTTT. Translated: CASSYRGPNTEAFF.

The J gene is TRBJ1-4, the V gene TRBV9; 10 positions match TRBD1. The CDR3 runs to 15 residues. The germline V gene encodes CDR1 SGDLS and CDR2 YYNGEE. The ends lost 4 bases at V and 8 bases at J; junction bases unmatched: 8. The CDR3 is CASSPRTGGREKLFF. In nucleotides, the CDR3 is TGTGCCAGCAGCCCTCGGACAGGGGGAAGGGAAAAACTGTTTTTT.

The J gene is TRBJ2-1, the V gene TRBV11-2; 7 bases agree with TRBD2. The CDR3 extends over 13 amino acids. Germline CDR1 SGHAT, CDR2 FQNNGV. Losses at the gene ends were 5 bases for V and 9 bases for J; bases not matched to a gene: 7. CDR3 nucleotides: TGTGCCAGCAGCCCCTTACTAGCGCGTGAGCAGTTCTTC. Residues: CASSPLLAREQFF.

The rearrangement uses TRBV2 and TRBJ2-2; 7 bases match TRBD1. Trimming took 4 bases from V and 0 from J; bases not matched to a gene: 2. This CDR3 is 15 amino acids long. Per the germline V gene, CDR1 is SNHLY and CDR2 is FYNNEI. The CDR3 spells CASSGQGANTGELFF. The CDR3 coding sequence is TGTGCCAGCAGTGGACAGGGCGCGAACACCGGGGAGCTGTTTTTT. The whole variable domain, remainder taken from reference TRBV2 and TRBJ2-2, is EPEVTQTPSHQVTQMGQEVILRCVPISNHLYFYWYRQILGQKVEFLVSFYNNEISEKSEIFDDQFSVERPDGSNFTLKIRSTKLEDSAMYFCASSGQGANTGELFFGEGSRLTVL.

The gene calls are TRBV2 and TRBJ2-7; D not certain. The CDR3 totals 13 residues. Germline V CDR1 and CDR2: SNHLY, FYNNEI. The V gene lost 2 bases and the J gene lost 2 bases, with 7 bases spanning the gap. The CDR3 reads CASSEQAAYEQYF. The CDR3 bases are TGTGCCAGCAGTGAACAAGCCGCCTACGAGCAGTACTTC.

J is TRBJ2-1 and V is TRBV11-3; a weak D match, TRBD1 (6 bases). The germline V gene has CDR1 SGHNT and CDR2 YENEEA. The CDR3 consists of 14 residues. V dropped 6 bases and J dropped 5 bases, with 14 bases sitting between them. CDR3 protein: CASSYGQMDNEQFF. Here the CDR3 DNA reads TGTGCCAGCAGTTACGGACAGATGGACAATGAGCAGTTCTTC.

The gene calls are TRBV4-3 and TRBJ2-5, with 9 bases that match TRBD1. This CDR3 is 18 amino acids long. V was clipped by 5 bases and J by 4 bases; unmatched bases: 17. Germline V gives CDR1 LGHNA, CDR2 YSLEER. CDR3 coding DNA: TGCGCCAGCAGCTGGGGACAGGGAGCGGAAGGTATTGGAGAGACCCAGTACTTC. Translated: CASSWGQGAEGIGETQYF.

The V call is TRBV7-8, the J call TRBJ2-7; 9 nucleotides align to TRBD2. Germline V gene lookup returns CDR1 SGHVS and CDR2 FQNEAQ. The CDR3 is made up of 14 amino acids. The V segment lost 3 bases and the J segment 0 bases; nucleotides outside the gene matches: 0. The CDR3 sequence is CASSFSGSSYEQYF. In DNA form, the CDR3 reads TGTGCCAGCAGCTTTAGCGGGAGCTCCTACGAGCAGTACTTC.

The sample holds one count of this clone. The chain is built from TRBV7-6 and TRBJ2-7; 7 bases match TRBD1. V trimming: 5 bases; J trimming: 3 bases; junction bases outside the gene matches: 13. From germline, CDR1 is SGHVS and CDR2 FNYEAQ. This CDR3 is 16 amino acids long. The CDR3 DNA sequence: TGTGCCAGCAGCCTCCTTGGCAGGGACAGTATCTACGAGCAGTACTTC. Protein product: CASSLLGRDSIYEQYF.

The chain combines TRBV6-5 with TRBJ1-1; D remains unclear. The CDR3 runs 14 residues. In germline, CDR1 is MNHEY, CDR2 SVGAGI. Trimming cost V 2 bases and J 2 bases, with 9 bases left between them. The CDR3 DNA follows: TGTGCCAGCAGTTACGAGTTCTTAAACACTGAAGCTTTCTTT. Its translation: CASSYEFLNTEAFF.

This clone was picked up a small number of times. The V call is TRBV28, the J call TRBJ1-3; D ambiguous. Germline V CDR1 and CDR2: MDHEN, SYDVKM. This CDR3 is built from 13 residues. Trimming cost V 10 bases and J 0 bases, with 10 bases left between them. For the CDR3, the DNA is TGTGCCACAGGTCCCGGCTCTGGAAACACCATATATTTT. This translates into CATGPGSGNTIYF.

The rearrangement links TRBV27 to TRBJ2-6; TRBD2 aligns across 7 bases. The V segment lost 5 bases and the J segment 1 base; nucleotides outside the gene matches: 2. The CDR3 is 15 amino acids. Germline V gene sequence: CDR1 MNHEY, CDR2 SMNVEV (reference sequence). The CDR3 DNA follows: TGTGCCAGCAGTGGGGGACTATCTGGGGCCAACGTCCTGACTTTC. Amino acid sequence: CASSGGLSGANVLTF.

This chain uses TRBV15 with TRBJ2-1; D unresolved. This CDR3 has 12 residues. From germline, CDR1 is LNHNV and CDR2 YYDKDF (reference sequence). V was clipped by 1 base and J by 7 bases, with 5 bases between them. CDR3 nucleotide sequence: TGTGCCACCAGCAGAGCCCGGAATGAGCAGTTCTTC. Protein: CATSRARNEQFF.

The chain links TRBV6-5 to TRBJ2-7; 11 bases map to TRBD2. Trimming cost V 7 bases and J 5 bases; bases outside gene matches: 10. This CDR3 region has 15 residues. From germline, CDR1 is MNHEY and CDR2 SVGAGI. DNA of the CDR3: TGTGCCAGCACCCCTAGCGGGAGGTCCCTCCACGAGCAGTACTTC. Its translation: CASTPSGRSLHEQYF.

The chain recombines TRBV6-6 with TRBJ2-1, with TRBD1 matching 7 bases. Germline V CDR1 and CDR2: MNHNY, SVGAGI (reference sequence). CDR3 length equals 13 residues. The ends lost 4 bases at V and 8 bases at J; junction bases unmatched: 5. CDR3 nucleotides: TGTGCCAGCAGTTGGCGAGGGGGCGATGAGCAGTTCTTC. Translated: CASSWRGGDEQFF.

This clone showed up just once. The chain recombines TRBV5-8 with TRBJ1-5; 7 positions agree with TRBD1. Germline loops: CDR1 SGHTS, CDR2 YDEGEE. The V segment lost 4 bases and the J segment 6 bases; nucleotides outside the gene matches: 16. The CDR3 consists of 17 residues. CDR3 bases: TGTGCCAGCAGCATCACGCTGACAGGGCTGGCCGTTCAGCCCCAGCATTTT. Translating gives CASSITLTGLAVQPQHF.

This chain joins TRBV19 and TRBJ2-3; the D gene is possibly TRBD1 (5 bases). Germline V gene data show CDR1 as LNHDA and CDR2 as SQIVND (reference sequence). The CDR3 has 15 amino acids. Between the trimmed V and J ends, which lost 7 bases and 3 bases, there was a span of 17 bases. The DNA of the CDR3 is TGTGCCAGTAAGGATAGGGGCGGATCGACAGATACGCAGTATTTT. Amino acids: CASKDRGGSTDTQYF. The whole variable domain, filled in from reference TRBV19 and TRBJ2-3, reads DGGITQSPKYLFRKEGQNVTLSCEQNLNHDAMYWYRQDPGQGLRLIYYSQIVNDFQKGDIAEGYSVSREKKESFPLTVTSAQKNPTAFYLCASKDRGGSTDTQYFGPGTRLTVL.

This sequence joins TRBV7-9 and TRBJ2-7; unclear D gene. Trimming cost V 1 base and J 2 bases, with 6 bases left between them. The CDR3 extends over 13 amino acids. Germline V lookup: CDR1 SEHNR, CDR2 FQNEAQ (reference sequence). CDR3: CASSLVPAYEQYF. The CDR3 DNA is TGTGCCAGCAGCTTAGTCCCGGCCTACGAGCAGTACTTC.

The CDR3 here is CASSLPGVEQFF. CDR3 DNA sequence: TGCGCCAGCAGCTTGCCAGGGGTTGAGCAGTTCTTC. The rearrangement uses TRBV5-1 and TRBJ2-1, with D perhaps TRBD1 (6 bases). Trimming removed 1 base at V and 9 bases at J, with 8 bases between. Per the germline V gene, CDR1 is SGHRS and CDR2 is YFSETQ. The CDR3 runs to 12 residues.

The V gene is TRBV11-2, the J gene TRBJ2-2; D remains unclear. CDR1 is SGHAT, CDR2 FQNNGV, per germline. This CDR3 spans 13 amino acids. V gave up 2 bases and J gave up 5 bases, with 6 bases separating them. This CDR3 is CASSLLVTGELFF. The CDR3 DNA reads as TGTGCCAGCAGCTTACTAGTGACCGGGGAGCTGTTTTTT.